The 16 T cell receptor beta chains below were found in one sample sequenced in a study of PD-1 blockade in classical Hodgkin lymphoma. Sequencing was performed with immunoSEQ multiplex PCR; in TCRdb, only in-frame clones are kept and a portion is missing. The sample holds tens of thousands of clones, about nine tenths seen once. Time point specified: newly diagnosed, previously untreated cHL patient sample. The source material was peripheral blood mononuclear cells (PBMCs). The receptors derive from a human donor with classical Hodgkin lymphoma.

The V call is TRBV9, the J call TRBJ2-3; D is perhaps TRBD2 (5 bases). The germline V gene encodes CDR1 SGDLS and CDR2 YYNGEE. The CDR3 covers 17 residues. Trimming stripped 4 bases from V and 3 bases from J, with 21 bases between. The CDR3 spells CASSTSPTRRFTDTQYF. For the CDR3, the DNA is TGTGCCAGCAGCACGAGCCCTACTAGAAGATTTACAGATACGCAGTATTTT.

The V and J genes are TRBV18 and TRBJ1-1, with a weak D call TRBD1 (6 bases). The CDR3 covers 16 residues. Trimming took 6 bases from V and 5 from J, leaving 22 bases between them. Germline values: CDR1 KGHSH, CDR2 LQKENI. For the CDR3, the DNA is TGTGCCAGCTCCCGTCAGGGGAGGGGATTGGGAACTGAAGCTTTCTTT. It encodes CASSRQGRGLGTEAFF.

This chain connects TRBV6-1 to TRBJ2-1, with D perhaps matching TRBD2 (6 bases). Trimming stripped 7 bases from V and 7 bases from J, with 11 bases between. This CDR3 has 12 residues. The germline V gene encodes CDR1 MNHNS and CDR2 SASEGT. DNA of the CDR3: TGTGCCAGCACTCGGGAGCATAATGAGCAGTTCTTC. Protein: CASTREHNEQFF.

The V call is TRBV4-2, the J call TRBJ2-1; D is unclear. CDR3 length: 19 residues. With 0 bases removed from V and 2 bases from J, the gap between germline ends came to 20 bases. Germline V gene sequence: CDR1 LGHNA, CDR2 YNFKEQ. CDR3 sequence: CASSQDGEVPPLAYNEQFF. The CDR3 coding sequence is TGTGCCAGCAGCCAAGATGGCGAGGTCCCCCCCCTGGCCTACAATGAGCAGTTCTTC.

The chain has TRBV4-2 and TRBJ2-1, with 9 bases aligning to TRBD1. J was trimmed by 4 bases and V by 2 bases; bases with no gene match: 6. Germline V gene data show CDR1 as LGHNA and CDR2 as YNFKEQ. This CDR3 is built from 16 residues. CDR3: CASSQLRDRVYNEQFF. The CDR3, as DNA: TGTGCCAGCAGCCAACTCCGGGACAGGGTGTACAATGAGCAGTTCTTC.

The chain couples TRBV7-8 to TRBJ1-1; D is perhaps TRBD1 (5 bases). Germline-derived CDR1 and CDR2 are SGHVS and FQNEAQ. CDR3 size: 15 residues. The ends were cut back, 0 bases at V and 4 bases at J, with 12 bases in the middle. CDR3 sequence: CASSLAGGRGTEAFF. The CDR3 DNA sequence: TGTGCCAGCAGCTTAGCTGGGGGAAGGGGCACTGAAGCTTTCTTT.

This clone was found a few times. The rearrangement uses TRBV27 and TRBJ2-1; D possibly corresponds to TRBD1 (8 bases). The germline V and J ends were trimmed by 4 bases and 6 bases, with 10 bases remaining between them. From germline, CDR1 is MNHEY and CDR2 SMNVEV (reference sequence). The CDR3 covers 13 residues. CDR3 sequence: CASSYRGGNEQFF. The CDR3 DNA sequence: TGTGCCAGCAGTTACAGGGGGGGCAATGAGCAGTTCTTC.

J is TRBJ1-2 and V is TRBV19; perhaps TRBD1 as D (5 bases). This CDR3 is 15 amino acids long. The V end lost 5 bases, the J end lost 0 bases, and 13 bases lay between the germline ends. Looked up from germline, CDR1 is LNHDA and CDR2 is SQIVND (reference sequence). CDR3 loop: CASSRTGYSNYGYTF. Here the CDR3 DNA reads TGTGCCAGTAGTCGTACAGGATACTCTAACTATGGCTACACCTTC.

The V call is TRBV9, the J call TRBJ2-1, with 8 bases aligning to TRBD2. CDR1 and CDR2 from the germline V gene are SGDLS and YYNGEE. J was trimmed by 2 bases and V by 4 bases; bases with no gene match: 11. This CDR3 is built from 17 residues. Here the CDR3 DNA reads TGTGCCAGCAGCCTAGGCGCCCAGCGGGAGCCCTACAATGAGCAGTTCTTC. It yields the protein CASSLGAQREPYNEQFF.

The rearrangement uses TRBV6-7 and TRBJ2-1, with D perhaps matching TRBD1 or TRBD2 (6 bases each). TRBV6-7 has ORF status, its function being uncertain. V was clipped by 7 bases and J by 8 bases, with 15 bases between them. There are 13 residues in the CDR3. The chain's CDR3 is CASKEGEGDEQFF. The CDR3 bases are TGTGCCAGCAAGGAGGGGGAAGGGGATGAGCAGTTCTTC.

This clone has a handful of counts. The rearrangement uses TRBV27 and TRBJ2-7; D could derive from TRBD1 or TRBD2 (6 bases each). Per the germline V gene, CDR1 is MNHEY and CDR2 is SMNVEV (reference sequence). The CDR3 consists of 13 residues. V lost 5 bases to trimming and J lost 5 bases, with 13 bases between them. CDR3 sequence: CASSPEGGHEQYF. The CDR3 DNA reads as TGTGCCAGCAGTCCGGAGGGGGGCCACGAGCAGTACTTC.

This chain links TRBV2 with TRBJ1-1, with D possibly TRBD1 on 5 matching bases. Germline CDR1 reads SNHLY; CDR2 reads FYNNEI. V was trimmed by 1 base and J by 0 bases, leaving 6 bases between them. The CDR3 covers 14 residues. The CDR3 reads CASSEGRVNTEAFF. Here the CDR3 DNA reads TGTGCCAGCAGTGAAGGCAGGGTGAACACTGAAGCTTTCTTT. The whole variable domain, filled in from reference TRBV2 and TRBJ1-1, reads EPEVTQTPSHQVTQMGQEVILRCVPISNHLYFYWYRQILGQKVEFLVSFYNNEISEKSEIFDDQFSVERPDGSNFTLKIRSTKLEDSAMYFCASSEGRVNTEAFFGQGTRLTVV.

The chain recombines TRBV10-3 with TRBJ1-5, with a weak D call TRBD1 (6 bases). The length of the CDR3 is 14 residues. The germline V and J ends were trimmed by 10 bases and 3 bases, with 16 bases remaining between them. The germline V gene encodes CDR1 ENHRY and CDR2 SYGVKD. The CDR3, as DNA: TGTGCCACCACAGATCTGGGGGCCAATCAGCCCCAGCATTTT. It specifies CATTDLGANQPQHF.

The rearrangement links TRBV19 to TRBJ2-2; 9 bases are shared with TRBD1. There are 14 residues in the CDR3. J lost 5 bases, V lost 6 bases, and 4 bases had no gene match. Germline assignment: CDR1 LNHDA and CDR2 SQIVND (reference sequence). CDR3 protein: CASSQQGATGELFF. CDR3 DNA sequence: TGTGCCAGTAGCCAACAGGGGGCAACCGGGGAGCTGTTTTTT.

The rearrangement joins TRBV11-3 to TRBJ1-1; D is uncertain. Between the trimmed V and J ends, which lost 3 bases and 4 bases, there was a span of 12 bases. The CDR3 loop spans 14 amino acids. Germline V CDR1 and CDR2: SGHNT, YENEEA. The CDR3 protein is CASSFGPGGTEAFF. The DNA for the CDR3 is TGTGCCAGCAGCTTCGGACCTGGTGGCACTGAAGCTTTCTTT.

For the CDR3, the DNA is TGTGCCAGCAGTTACGGACTGGACAAAAGGGTGTTTTTT. Translated: CASSYGLDKRVFF. This rearrangement joins TRBV6-6 to TRBJ1-4; D may be TRBD1 (5 bases). CDR3 size: 13 residues. V lost 2 bases and J 15 bases, leaving 16 bases between the germline ends. Germline V gives CDR1 MNHNY, CDR2 SVGAGI (reference sequence).